These T cell receptor beta chains were read from a single sample in a study of tissue T cells after allogeneic stem cell transplantation. Sequencing was performed with immunoSEQ multiplex PCR; in TCRdb, only in-frame clones are kept and a portion is missing. The sample records some 10,000 clones, under 80% being singletons. This sample comprised tissue from the stomach, obtained at autopsy. The receptor set was obtained from a male donor aged 60 or over with lung cancer. CDR3s include the opening cysteine and the closing phenylalanine or tryptophan. D genes are given only for firm matches. Clone size is stated in some rows and not others, as once, few, many or a class when expanded.

v_call: TRBV7-2
clone_size: -
d_call: -
j_call: TRBJ1-5
cdr3_nt: TGTGCCAGCAGCTCCGGACCGAGCAATCAGCCCCAGCATTTT
cdr3_aa: CASSSGPSNQPQHF

v_call: TRBV4-3
clone_size: -
d_call: -
j_call: TRBJ2-1
cdr3_nt: TGCGCCAGCAGCCAAAACCGGCAGGGGGAGCAGTTCTTC
cdr3_aa: CASSQNRQGEQFF

v_call: TRBV30
clone_size: once
d_call: -
j_call: TRBJ2-5
cdr3_nt: TGTGCCTGGAGTGTAGACGCCGGTCAAGAGACCCAGTACTTC
cdr3_aa: CAWSVDAGQETQYF

v_call: TRBV2
clone_size: medium-sized
d_call: -
j_call: TRBJ1-1
cdr3_nt: TGTGCCAGCAGCCTCCAGCCTACGAACACTGAAGCTTTCTTT
cdr3_aa: CASSLQPTNTEAFF

v_call: TRBV7-2
clone_size: -
d_call: -
j_call: TRBJ1-1
cdr3_nt: TGTGCCAGCAGGTTCGGGGTTACTGAAGCTTTCTTT
cdr3_aa: CASRFGVTEAFF

v_call: TRBV2
clone_size: few
d_call: -
j_call: TRBJ1-4
cdr3_nt: TGTGCCAGCAGTCTCCTACAAGGAGCAGCTAATGAAAAACTGTTTTTT
cdr3_aa: CASSLLQGAANEKLFF

v_call: TRBV5-1
clone_size: -
d_call: TRBD1
j_call: TRBJ1-5
cdr3_nt: TGCGCCAGCAGCATAACAGGGGACCCCAATCAGCCCCAGCATTTT
cdr3_aa: CASSITGDPNQPQHF

v_call: TRBV18
clone_size: few
d_call: -
j_call: TRBJ2-5
cdr3_nt: TGTGCCAGCTCCCAAGACGGGGAGACCCAGTACTTC
cdr3_aa: CASSQDGETQYF

v_call: TRBV10-2
clone_size: -
d_call: TRBD1
j_call: TRBJ1-2
cdr3_nt: TGCGCCAGCAGTGAGGGGGGACAGCACTTTCGGATTCGAGGCTACACCTTC
cdr3_aa: CASSEGGQHFRIRGYTF

v_call: TRBV6-6
clone_size: large
d_call: -
j_call: TRBJ1-1
cdr3_nt: TGTGCCAGCATCCAAGACCCTCAAGGCACTGAAGCTTTCTTT
cdr3_aa: CASIQDPQGTEAFF

v_call: TRBV5-4
clone_size: -
d_call: -
j_call: TRBJ2-1
cdr3_nt: TGTGCCAGCAGGTCAACCGCAGACTCCTACAATGAGCAGTTCTTC
cdr3_aa: CASRSTADSYNEQFF

v_call: TRBV30
clone_size: -
d_call: -
j_call: TRBJ1-1
cdr3_nt: TGTGCCCGGACGTCAGGGTTGGGCACTGAAGCTTTCTTT
cdr3_aa: CARTSGLGTEAFF

v_call: TRBV18
clone_size: -
d_call: TRBD1
j_call: TRBJ1-5
cdr3_nt: TGTGCCAGCTCACCATCTTCCGGGACAGGATTCAATCAGCCCCAGCATTTT
cdr3_aa: CASSPSSGTGFNQPQHF

v_call: TRBV4-3
clone_size: -
d_call: TRBD1
j_call: TRBJ1-6
cdr3_nt: TGCGCCAGCAGCCAAACACAGGGGGATTCACCCCTCCACTTT
cdr3_aa: CASSQTQGDSPLHF

v_call: TRBV25-1
clone_size: -
d_call: -
j_call: TRBJ1-4
cdr3_nt: TGTGCCAGCAGTGAATCCGCAGGGTGGGAAAAACTGTTTTTT
cdr3_aa: CASSESAGWEKLFF

v_call: TRBV30
clone_size: -
d_call: TRBD1
j_call: TRBJ1-1
cdr3_nt: TGTGCCTGGAGGCCCCAGATTGTAGGGGGCTTGACTGAAGCTTTCTTT
cdr3_aa: CAWRPQIVGGLTEAFF

v_call: TRBV6-2/TRBV6-3
clone_size: -
d_call: -
j_call: TRBJ2-3
cdr3_nt: TGTGCCAGCAGTTATACCACAGATACGCAGTATTTT
cdr3_aa: CASSYTTDTQYF

v_call: TRBV29-1
clone_size: -
d_call: -
j_call: TRBJ1-1
cdr3_nt: TGCAGCGTTGAGGATACGTACACTGAAGCTTTCTTT
cdr3_aa: CSVEDTYTEAFF

v_call: TRBV5-1
clone_size: -
d_call: -
j_call: TRBJ2-1
cdr3_nt: TGCGCCAGCAGCTTGTTCGTGGACTTAGGGAATGAGCAGTTCTTC
cdr3_aa: CASSLFVDLGNEQFF

v_call: TRBV5-1
clone_size: -
d_call: -
j_call: TRBJ2-2
cdr3_nt: TGCGCCAGCAGCTTCTTTTCAGGGCCGAACACCGGGGAGCTGTTTTTT
cdr3_aa: CASSFFSGPNTGELFF

v_call: TRBV19
clone_size: once
d_call: -
j_call: TRBJ2-3
cdr3_nt: TGTGCCAGTAGTATAGAAGGGACAGATACGCAGTATTTT
cdr3_aa: CASSIEGTDTQYF

v_call: TRBV19
clone_size: -
d_call: -
j_call: TRBJ2-5
cdr3_nt: TGTGCCAGTAGGAGCGGAGGAGGTCGGGAGACCCAGTACTTC
cdr3_aa: CASRSGGGRETQYF

v_call: TRBV2
clone_size: -
d_call: TRBD1
j_call: TRBJ2-2
cdr3_nt: TGTGCCAGCAGTGATAGACAGGGGGCAGGAGGGGAGCTGTTTTTT
cdr3_aa: CASSDRQGAGGELFF

v_call: TRBV14
clone_size: -
d_call: -
j_call: TRBJ1-3
cdr3_nt: TGTGCCAGCAGCCAAAAGCAGGGGTATCAGAACACCATATATTTT
cdr3_aa: CASSQKQGYQNTIYF

v_call: TRBV7-8
clone_size: -
d_call: -
j_call: TRBJ2-1
cdr3_nt: TGTGCCAGCAGCCCTTCGGGCAATGAGCAGTTCTTC
cdr3_aa: CASSPSGNEQFF

v_call: TRBV30
clone_size: -
d_call: TRBD1
j_call: TRBJ1-4
cdr3_nt: TGTGCCTGGAGTGTCACAGGGGTCCTAAATGAAAAACTGTTTTTT
cdr3_aa: CAWSVTGVLNEKLFF